This T cell receptor beta chain was recorded in a study of T cell responses to AZD1222 COVID-19 vaccine (dated by TCRdb to about 2021). Background on the whole study: Because spike-specific TCR depth and breadth did not differ between the two schedules, AZD1222 recipients who got a second dose at roughly 4 weeks were pooled with those who got a second dose at roughly 12 weeks. TCR sequencing was performed for some 250 trial participants, of whom 200 to 220 were given two doses of AZD1222 and approximately 25 were given two doses of MenACWY control vaccine. Trial participants were enrolled into age subgroups of 18-55, 56-69 and 70-plus years, which contained roughly 140, 27 and 60 TCR-sequenced participants, respectively. General conclusions and limits of the study: In the small 56-69-year group, the increase in depth fell short of significance, most likely because of low power. Only six AZD1222 recipients were SARS-CoV-2 seropositive at baseline, limiting conclusions about previously exposed vaccinees. The whole spike protein was spanned by vaccine-associated CD4 TCRs, and dominant responses were seen in regions 160-218 and 743-854. Epitopes outside the regions mutated in the B.1.351 and B.1.1.7 variants were reportedly recognized by nearly half of the unique spike-specific TCRs. Participants were mostly white British, with more females than males. The authors suggested clonal diversity may have been underestimated. Because no day 14 peak-response samples were available, the repertoires could be characterized only after the peak T cell response. After two AZD1222 doses, spike-specific TCR breadth and depth were significantly higher than at day 0 and than in MenACWY recipients.

As for this clone: The antigen it recognizes is unknown. No clone much larger than this one lies a single base away; base qualities are absent.

In light of the paper, this sample's time point label describes: baseline before first vaccination. The vaccinee samples were drawn from two UK trials, COV001 and COV002, one of which was a single-blind randomized controlled phase 2/3 trial testing AZD1222 (ChAdOx1 nCoV-19) in healthy adults. For TCRbeta chain sequencing, PBMC samples from trial participants were taken at day 0 and at day 28 after the second dose. The CDR3 regions of human TCRbeta chains were analyzed by immunosequencing. The original methods were these. Repertoire TCRs were matched against a reference library of SARS-CoV-2-specific TCRs generated with the MIRA antigen-specificity platform. Breadth was defined as the fraction of unique TCRs that were SARS-CoV-2-associated, and depth was defined as the fraction of total T cells that were SARS-CoV-2-associated. Each spike-specific TCR was assigned to its reactive spike region and to a CD4 or CD8 class using the MIRA data. Log10-transformed breadth and depth values were compared by one-way ANOVA with Sidak's multiple comparisons tests. What TCRdb holds here is the immuneACCESS table cut down to in-frame rearrangements. Part of the clones is not present; checked against another copy, under half of the missing clones reflect an unresolved V gene, and the others are unexplained. That table supplies the V and J calls and clone size; D and trimming were determined from the DNA. The sample contains around 140,000 clones, roughly 90% of them found a single time. The ten largest account for about 1.5% of the sample.

From a lookup of the germline V gene (reference sequence), CDR1 and CDR2 are LNHDA and SQIVND. Ends trimmed: V by 5 bases, J by 7 bases; bases unmatched to a gene: 16. The CDR3 goes from the cysteine to the phenylalanine over 17 residues. Only the CDR3 region is kept as DNA, spanning 51 bases read in frame from base 1. The rearrangement combines TRBV19 with TRBJ2-1; TRBD2 aligns with 8 central bases. Source: peripheral blood, taken on day 0 of AZD1222 vaccination. The source of this sequence is an adult in good health. The DNA sequence is as follows: TGTGCCAGTAGTGCCCCCGGAGCGGGAGTCAAGGAGAATGAGCAGTTCTTC. It specifies CASSAPGAGVKENEQFF.